These 6 T cell receptor beta chains originate from one sample sequenced in a study of prognosis after radiotherapy for stage I lung cancer. Amplification of the TCR beta CDR3 (from genomic DNA) was done by two-round multiplex PCR. The authors ran first-round PCR with primers specific to each TRBV and TRBJ gene. TCRdb reanalysed the multiplex PCR reads using MiXCR and keeps one entry per CDR3 protein. Of some 14,000 distinct CDR3 sequences detected, 37% appear once; the ten largest clones hold 41%. The source material was PBMCs, sampled before or after stereotactic body radiation therapy (not recorded which). The receptors stem from a donor aged 50 or older with non-small cell lung cancer.

The gene calls are TRBV24-1 and TRBJ2-7, with TRBD1 matching 8 bases. The CDR3 totals 14 residues. Germline V gene sequence: CDR1 KGHDR, CDR2 SFDVKD. The CDR3 loop is CSTSVRDRPYEQYV. In DNA form, the CDR3 reads TGTTCCACCAGTGTCCGGGACAGGCCCTACGAGCAGTACGTC.

This chain joins TRBV5-1 and TRBJ2-3; TRBD2 aligns across 8 bases. Germline CDR1 reads SGHRS; CDR2 reads YFSETQ. V was pared by 3 bases and J by 1 base, with 7 bases of the junction left unmatched. This CDR3 is 16 amino acids long. CDR3: CASSSTRGAGTDTQYF. The CDR3 nucleotides are TGCGCCAGCAGCTCTACGCGGGGGGCCGGCACAGATACGCAGTATTTT.

The chain uses TRBV29-1 and TRBJ2-7; 7 nucleotides align to TRBD1. Per germline, CDR1 SQVTM and CDR2 ANQGSEA. The CDR3 is 19 residues long. The chain's CDR3 is CREELGPGTVGALVYEQYF. In DNA form, the CDR3 reads TGCAGAGAAGAATTGGGACCCGGGACAGTAGGAGCGTTGGTCTATGAGCAGTACTTC.

At least ten counts were recorded for this clonotype. The V and J genes are TRBV25-1 and TRBJ1-1; 8 bases match TRBD1. V gave up 6 bases and J gave up 10 bases; unmatched junction bases: 7. Germline values: CDR1 MGHDK, CDR2 SYGVNS. CDR3 length: 12 amino acids. The CDR3 nucleotides read TGTGCCAGCAGGGGGACAGGTAGTATAGCTTTCTTT. It encodes CASRGTGSIAFF.

A note on this clonotype: A far larger clone is one nucleotide away, so this likely arose from a read error. The rearrangement links TRBV6-5 to TRBJ1-2; D might be TRBD1 (6 bases). The V end lost 5 bases, the J end lost 6 bases, and 31 bases lay between the germline ends. The length of the CDR3 is 19 residues. CDR1 is MNHEY and CDR2 is SVGAGI in the germline V gene. CDR3 bases: TGTGCCAGCAGTCAGGGCCCCCGGGAGGGGGAGGCGATCTTCAATGGCTACACCTTC. It yields the protein CASSQGPREGEAIFNGYTF.

In its sample, this clonotype was seen many times. The V and J genes are TRBV19 and TRBJ1-1; the match to TRBD1 covers 7 bases. Germline V gene sequence: CDR1 LNHDA, CDR2 SQIVND (reference sequence). The V gene end was trimmed by 3 bases and the J gene end by 7 bases; junction bases not matched to a gene: 5. The CDR3 is 13 amino acids. As DNA, the CDR3 is TGTGCCAGTAGTATCGAGGCAGGGGGTGAAGCTTTCTTT. Its translation: CASSIEAGGEAFF.